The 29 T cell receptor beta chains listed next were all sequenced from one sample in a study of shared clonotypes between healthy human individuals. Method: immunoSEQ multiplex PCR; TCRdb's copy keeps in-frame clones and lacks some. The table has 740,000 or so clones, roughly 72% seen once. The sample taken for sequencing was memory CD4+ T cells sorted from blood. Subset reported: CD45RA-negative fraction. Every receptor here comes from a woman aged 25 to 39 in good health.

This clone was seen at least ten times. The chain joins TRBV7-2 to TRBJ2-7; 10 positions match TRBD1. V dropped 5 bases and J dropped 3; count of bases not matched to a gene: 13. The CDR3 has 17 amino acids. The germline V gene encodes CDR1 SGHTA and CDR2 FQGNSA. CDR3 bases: TGTGCCAGCAGCCAAAGAGGGACAGGGGATAGAAGCTACGAGCAGTACTTC. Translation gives CASSQRGTGDRSYEQYF.

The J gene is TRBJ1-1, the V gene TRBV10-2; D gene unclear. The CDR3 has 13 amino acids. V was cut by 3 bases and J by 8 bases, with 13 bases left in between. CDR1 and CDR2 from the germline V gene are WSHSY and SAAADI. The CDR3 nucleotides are TGCGCCAGCAGTGACCCCGCCCCTTCGGAAGCTTTCTTT. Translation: CASSDPAPSEAFF.

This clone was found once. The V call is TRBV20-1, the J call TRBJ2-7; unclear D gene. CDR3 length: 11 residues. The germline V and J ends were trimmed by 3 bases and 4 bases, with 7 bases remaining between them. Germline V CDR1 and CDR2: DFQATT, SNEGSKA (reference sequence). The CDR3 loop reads CSARGKYEQYF. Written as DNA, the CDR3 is TGCAGTGCTAGGGGGAAGTACGAGCAGTACTTC.

This CDR3 reads CASTLDSSYEQYF. The CDR3 bases are TGTGCCAGCACCCTGGACTCCTCCTACGAGCAGTACTTC. V usage is TRBV6-7 and J usage is TRBJ2-7, with D possibly being TRBD2 (5 bases). TRBV6-7 is annotated as an ORF whose role is uncertain. CDR3 length equals 13 residues. Trimming cost V 7 bases and J 0 bases, with 10 bases left between them.

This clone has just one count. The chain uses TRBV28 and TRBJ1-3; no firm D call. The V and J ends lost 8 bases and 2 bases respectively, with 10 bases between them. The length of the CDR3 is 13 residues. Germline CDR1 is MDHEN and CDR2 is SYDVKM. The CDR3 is CASLRGTGNTIYF. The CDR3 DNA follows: TGTGCCAGCCTCCGTGGGACTGGAAACACCATATATTTT.

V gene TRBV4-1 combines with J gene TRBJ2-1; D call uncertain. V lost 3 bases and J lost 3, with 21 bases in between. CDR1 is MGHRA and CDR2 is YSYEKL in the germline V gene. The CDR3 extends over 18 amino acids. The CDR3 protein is CASSQTSPARKNYNEQFF. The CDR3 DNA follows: TGCGCCAGCAGCCAGACCTCCCCTGCCAGAAAAAACTACAATGAGCAGTTCTTC.

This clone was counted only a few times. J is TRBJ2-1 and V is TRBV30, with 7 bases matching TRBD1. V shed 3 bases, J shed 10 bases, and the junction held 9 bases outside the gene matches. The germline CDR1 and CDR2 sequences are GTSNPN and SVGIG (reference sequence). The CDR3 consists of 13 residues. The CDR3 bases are TGTGCCTGGAGGGCAGCACAGGGGAACGAGCAGTTCTTC. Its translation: CAWRAAQGNEQFF.

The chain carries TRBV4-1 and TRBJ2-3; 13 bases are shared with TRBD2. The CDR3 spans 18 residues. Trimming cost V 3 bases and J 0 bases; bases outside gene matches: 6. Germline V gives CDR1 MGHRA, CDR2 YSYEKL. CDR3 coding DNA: TGCGCCAGCAGCCAGGGACTAGCGGGACTCACTAGCACAGATACGCAGTATTTT. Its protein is CASSQGLAGLTSTDTQYF.

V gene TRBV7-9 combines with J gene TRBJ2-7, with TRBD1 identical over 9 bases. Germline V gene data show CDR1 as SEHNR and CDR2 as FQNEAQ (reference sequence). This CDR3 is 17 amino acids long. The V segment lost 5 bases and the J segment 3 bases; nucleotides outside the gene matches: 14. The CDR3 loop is CASSQWGKGDRDYEQYF. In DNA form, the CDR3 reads TGTGCCAGCAGCCAGTGGGGGAAGGGGGACAGGGACTACGAGCAGTACTTC.

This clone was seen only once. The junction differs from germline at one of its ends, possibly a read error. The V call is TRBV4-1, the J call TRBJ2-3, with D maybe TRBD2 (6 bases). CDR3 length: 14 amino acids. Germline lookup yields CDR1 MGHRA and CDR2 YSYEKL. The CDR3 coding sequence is TGCGCCAGCTGCCAGGGAGGTTGGACAGATACGCAGTATTTT. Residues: CASCQGGWTDTQYF.

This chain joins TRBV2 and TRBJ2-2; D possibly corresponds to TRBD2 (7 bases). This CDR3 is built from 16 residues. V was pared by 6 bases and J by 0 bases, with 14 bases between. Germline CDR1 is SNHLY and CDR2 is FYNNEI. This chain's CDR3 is CASREGGLTNTGELFF. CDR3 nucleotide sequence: TGTGCCAGCAGGGAGGGGGGACTAACGAACACCGGGGAGCTGTTTTTT.

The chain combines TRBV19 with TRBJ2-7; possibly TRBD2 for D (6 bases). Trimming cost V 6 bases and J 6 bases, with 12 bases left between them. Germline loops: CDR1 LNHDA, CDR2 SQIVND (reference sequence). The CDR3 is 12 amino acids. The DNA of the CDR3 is TGTGCCAGTAGCCCCTCTAGCGCCGAGCAGTACTTC. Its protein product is CASSPSSAEQYF.

The CDR3 sequence: CAKGQGNLQYF. The CDR3 DNA reads TGTGCCAAGGGACAGGGTAATTTGCAGTACTTC. This chain links TRBV2 with TRBJ2-7; 9 bases fit TRBD1. The CDR3 is 11 residues long. Trimming removed 10 bases from V and 9 bases from J; junction bases left unmatched: 7. Germline loops: CDR1 SNHLY, CDR2 FYNNEI.

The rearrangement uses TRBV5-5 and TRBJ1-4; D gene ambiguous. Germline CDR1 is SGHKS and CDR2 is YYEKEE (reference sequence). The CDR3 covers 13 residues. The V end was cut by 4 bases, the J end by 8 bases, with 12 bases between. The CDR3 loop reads CASSPSPPEKLFF. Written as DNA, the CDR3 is TGTGCCAGCAGCCCTAGTCCTCCCGAAAAACTGTTTTTT.

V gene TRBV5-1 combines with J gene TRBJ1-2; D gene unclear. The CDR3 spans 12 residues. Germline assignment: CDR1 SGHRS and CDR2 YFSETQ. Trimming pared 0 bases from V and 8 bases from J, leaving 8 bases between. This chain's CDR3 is CASSLDHSGYTF. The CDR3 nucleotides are TGCGCCAGCAGCTTGGATCACTCCGGCTACACCTTC.

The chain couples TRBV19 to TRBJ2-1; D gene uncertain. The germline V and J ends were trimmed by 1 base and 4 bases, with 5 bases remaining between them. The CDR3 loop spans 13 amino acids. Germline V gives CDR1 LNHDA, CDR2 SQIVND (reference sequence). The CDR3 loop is CASSIGSYNEQFF. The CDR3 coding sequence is TGTGCCAGTAGTATAGGGAGTTACAATGAGCAGTTCTTC. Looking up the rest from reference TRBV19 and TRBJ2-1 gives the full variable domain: DGGITQSPKYLFRKEGQNVTLSCEQNLNHDAMYWYRQDPGQGLRLIYYSQIVNDFQKGDIAEGYSVSREKKESFPLTVTSAQKNPTAFYLCASSIGSYNEQFFGPGTRLTVL.

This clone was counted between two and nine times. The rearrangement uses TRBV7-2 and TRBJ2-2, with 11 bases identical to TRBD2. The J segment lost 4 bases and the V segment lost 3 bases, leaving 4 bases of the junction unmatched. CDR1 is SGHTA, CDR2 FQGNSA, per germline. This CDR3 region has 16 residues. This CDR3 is CASSFSGTSGTGELFF. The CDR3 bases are TGTGCCAGCAGCTTCTCCGGGACTAGCGGCACCGGGGAGCTGTTTTTT.

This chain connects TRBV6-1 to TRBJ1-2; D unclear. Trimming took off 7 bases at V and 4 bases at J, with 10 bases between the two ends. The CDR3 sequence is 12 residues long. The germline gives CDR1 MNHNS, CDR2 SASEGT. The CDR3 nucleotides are TGTGCCAGCACCGAAACCCCCTATGGCTACACCTTC. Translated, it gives CASTETPYGYTF.

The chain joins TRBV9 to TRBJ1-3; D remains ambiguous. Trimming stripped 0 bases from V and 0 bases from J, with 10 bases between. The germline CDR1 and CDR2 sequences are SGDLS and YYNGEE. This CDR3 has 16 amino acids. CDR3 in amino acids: CASSVEAVLSGNTIYF. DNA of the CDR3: TGTGCCAGCAGCGTAGAGGCAGTTCTCTCTGGAAACACCATATATTTT.

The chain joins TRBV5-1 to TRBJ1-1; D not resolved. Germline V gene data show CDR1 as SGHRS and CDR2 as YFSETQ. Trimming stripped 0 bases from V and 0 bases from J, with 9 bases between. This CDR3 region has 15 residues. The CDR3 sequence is CASSLVGTLNTEAFF. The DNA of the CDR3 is TGCGCCAGCAGCTTGGTCGGCACCTTGAACACTGAAGCTTTCTTT.

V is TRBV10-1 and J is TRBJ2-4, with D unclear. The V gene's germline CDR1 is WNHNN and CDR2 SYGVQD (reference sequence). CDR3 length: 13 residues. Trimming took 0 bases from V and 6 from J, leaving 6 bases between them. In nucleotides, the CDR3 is TGCGCCAGCAGTGAGTCATTGGGAAACATTCAGTACTTC. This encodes CASSESLGNIQYF.

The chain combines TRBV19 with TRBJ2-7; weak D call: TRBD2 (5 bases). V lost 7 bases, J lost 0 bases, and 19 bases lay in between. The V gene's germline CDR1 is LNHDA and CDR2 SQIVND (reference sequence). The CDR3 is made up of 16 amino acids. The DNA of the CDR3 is TGTGCCAGTACCAATACCGGGGAAAAAAGCTCCTACGAGCAGTACTTC. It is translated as CASTNTGEKSSYEQYF.

The CDR3 DNA reads as TGTGCCAGCAGCAACAGGTGGTTGGGGGAGCAGTACTTC. Translating gives CASSNRWLGEQYF. This chain joins TRBV6-5 and TRBJ2-7; tentatively, D is TRBD1 (5 bases). Trimming took off 6 bases at V and 7 bases at J, with 16 bases between the two ends. The germline gives CDR1 MNHEY, CDR2 SVGAGI. The CDR3 extends over 13 amino acids.

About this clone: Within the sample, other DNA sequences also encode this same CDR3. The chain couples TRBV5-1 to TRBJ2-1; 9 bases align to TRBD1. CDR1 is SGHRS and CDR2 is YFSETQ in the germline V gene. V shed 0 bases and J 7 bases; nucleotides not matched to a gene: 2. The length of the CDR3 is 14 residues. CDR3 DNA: TGCGCCAGCAGCTTGGGGACAGGGGATAATGAGCAGTTCTTC. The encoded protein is CASSLGTGDNEQFF.

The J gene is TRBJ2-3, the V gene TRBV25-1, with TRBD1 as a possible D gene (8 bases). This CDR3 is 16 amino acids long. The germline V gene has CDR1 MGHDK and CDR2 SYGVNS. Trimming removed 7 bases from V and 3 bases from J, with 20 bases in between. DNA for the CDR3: TGTGCCAGCACCCCGACAGGGGAGGGAGGAACAGATACGCAGTATTTT. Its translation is CASTPTGEGGTDTQYF. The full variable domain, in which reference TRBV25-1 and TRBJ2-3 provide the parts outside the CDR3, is EADIYQTPRYLVIGTGKKITLECSQTMGHDKMYWYQQDPGMELHLIHYSYGVNSTEKGDLSSESTVSRIRTEHFPLTLESARPSHTSQYLCASTPTGEGGTDTQYFGPGTRLTVL.

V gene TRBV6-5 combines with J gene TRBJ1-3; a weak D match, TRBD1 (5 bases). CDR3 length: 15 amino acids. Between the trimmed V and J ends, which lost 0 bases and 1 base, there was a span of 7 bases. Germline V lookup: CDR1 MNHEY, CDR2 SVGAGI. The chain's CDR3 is CASSYSTDSGNTIYF. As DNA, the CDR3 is TGTGCCAGCAGTTACTCGACAGATTCTGGAAACACCATATATTTT.

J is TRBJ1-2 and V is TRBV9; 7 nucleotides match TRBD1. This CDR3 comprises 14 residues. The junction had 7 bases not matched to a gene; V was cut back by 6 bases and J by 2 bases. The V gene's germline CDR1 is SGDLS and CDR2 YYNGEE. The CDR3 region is CASTTGTVNYGYTF. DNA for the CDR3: TGTGCCAGCACCACCGGGACAGTGAACTATGGCTACACCTTC. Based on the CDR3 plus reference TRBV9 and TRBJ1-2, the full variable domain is DSGVTQTPKHLITATGQRVTLRCSPRSGDLSVYWYQQSLDQGLQFLIQYYNGEERAKGNILERFSAQQFPDLHSELNLSSLELGDSALYFCASTTGTVNYGYTFGSGTRLTVV.

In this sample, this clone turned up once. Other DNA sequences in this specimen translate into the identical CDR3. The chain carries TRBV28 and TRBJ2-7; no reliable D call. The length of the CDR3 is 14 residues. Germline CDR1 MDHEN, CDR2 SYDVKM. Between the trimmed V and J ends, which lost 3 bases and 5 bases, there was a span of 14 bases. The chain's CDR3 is CASSLPKPVHEQYF. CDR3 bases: TGTGCCAGCAGTTTGCCCAAACCGGTCCACGAGCAGTACTTC.

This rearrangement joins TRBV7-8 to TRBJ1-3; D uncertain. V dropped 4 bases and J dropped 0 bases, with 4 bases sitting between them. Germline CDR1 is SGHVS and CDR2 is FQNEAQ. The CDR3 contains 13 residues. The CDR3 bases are TGTGCCAGCAGCTCGGCCTCTGGAAACACCATATATTTT. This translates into CASSSASGNTIYF. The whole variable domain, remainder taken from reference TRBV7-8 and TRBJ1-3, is GAGVSQSPRYKVAKRGQDVALRCDPISGHVSLFWYQQALGQGPEFLTYFQNEAQLDKSGLPSDRFFAERPEGSVSTLKIQRTQQEDSAVYLCASSSASGNTIYFGEGSWLTVV.